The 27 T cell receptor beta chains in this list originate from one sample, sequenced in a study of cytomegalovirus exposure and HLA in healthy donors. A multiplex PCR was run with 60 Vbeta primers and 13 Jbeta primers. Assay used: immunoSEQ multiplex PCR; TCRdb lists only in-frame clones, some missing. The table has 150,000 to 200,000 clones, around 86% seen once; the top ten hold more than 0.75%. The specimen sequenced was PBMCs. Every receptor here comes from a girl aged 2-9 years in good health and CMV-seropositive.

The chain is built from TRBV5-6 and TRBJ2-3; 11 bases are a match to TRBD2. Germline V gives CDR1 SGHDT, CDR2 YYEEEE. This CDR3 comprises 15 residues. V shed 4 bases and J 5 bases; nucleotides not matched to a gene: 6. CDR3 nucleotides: TGTGCCAGCAGCCCGGGGACTAGCGGTGTAGATACGCAGTATTTT. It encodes CASSPGTSGVDTQYF.

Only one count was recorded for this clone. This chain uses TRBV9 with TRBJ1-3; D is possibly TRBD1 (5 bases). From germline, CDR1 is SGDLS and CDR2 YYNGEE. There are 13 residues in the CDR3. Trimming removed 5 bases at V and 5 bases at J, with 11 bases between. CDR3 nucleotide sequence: TGTGCCAGCAGTCCAGGGCGCCGAAACACCATATATTTT. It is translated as CASSPGRRNTIYF. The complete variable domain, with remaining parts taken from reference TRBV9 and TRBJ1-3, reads DSGVTQTPKHLITATGQRVTLRCSPRSGDLSVYWYQQSLDQGLQFLIQYYNGEERAKGNILERFSAQQFPDLHSELNLSSLELGDSALYFCASSPGRRNTIYFGEGSWLTVV.

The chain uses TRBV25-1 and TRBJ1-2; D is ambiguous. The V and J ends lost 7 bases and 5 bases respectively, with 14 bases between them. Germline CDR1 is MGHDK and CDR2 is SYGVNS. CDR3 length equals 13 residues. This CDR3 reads CASNSLGEYGYTF. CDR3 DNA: TGTGCCAGCAATTCCCTCGGGGAGTATGGCTACACCTTC.

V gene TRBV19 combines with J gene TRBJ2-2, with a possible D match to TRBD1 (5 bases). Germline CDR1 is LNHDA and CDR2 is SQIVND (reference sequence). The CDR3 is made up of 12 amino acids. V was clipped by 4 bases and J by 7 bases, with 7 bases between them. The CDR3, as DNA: TGTGCCAGTAGTACAGGGATCGGGGAGCTGTTTTTT. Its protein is CASSTGIGELFF.

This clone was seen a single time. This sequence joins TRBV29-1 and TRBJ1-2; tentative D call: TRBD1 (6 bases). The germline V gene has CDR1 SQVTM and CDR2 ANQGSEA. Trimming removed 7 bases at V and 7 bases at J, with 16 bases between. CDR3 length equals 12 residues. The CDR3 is CSATGKAAGYTF. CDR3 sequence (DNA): TGCAGCGCTACAGGGAAGGCCGCTGGCTACACCTTC. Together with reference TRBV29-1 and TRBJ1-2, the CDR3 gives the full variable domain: SAVISQKPSRDICQRGTSLTIQCQVDSQVTMMFWYRQQPGQSLTLIATANQGSEATYESGFVIDKFPISRPNLTFSTLTVSNMSPEDSSIYLCSATGKAAGYTFGSGTRLTVV.

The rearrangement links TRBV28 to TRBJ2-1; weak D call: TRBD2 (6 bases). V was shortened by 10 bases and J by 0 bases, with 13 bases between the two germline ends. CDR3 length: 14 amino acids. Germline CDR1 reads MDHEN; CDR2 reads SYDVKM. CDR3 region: CATQETSSYNEQFF. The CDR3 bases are TGTGCCACCCAGGAGACTAGCTCCTACAATGAGCAGTTCTTC.

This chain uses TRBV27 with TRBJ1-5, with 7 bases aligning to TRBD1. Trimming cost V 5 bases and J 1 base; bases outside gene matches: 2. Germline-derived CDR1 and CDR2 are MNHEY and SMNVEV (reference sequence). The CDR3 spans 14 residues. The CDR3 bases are TGTGCCAGCAGTCCGGGACAGAGCAATCAGCCCCAGCATTTT. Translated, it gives CASSPGQSNQPQHF.

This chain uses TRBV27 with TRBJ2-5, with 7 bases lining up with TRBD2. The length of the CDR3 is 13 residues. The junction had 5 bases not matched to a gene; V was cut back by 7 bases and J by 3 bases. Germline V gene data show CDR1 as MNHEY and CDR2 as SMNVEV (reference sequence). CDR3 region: CASMTSTEETQYF. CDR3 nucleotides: TGTGCCAGCATGACTAGCACCGAAGAGACCCAGTACTTC.

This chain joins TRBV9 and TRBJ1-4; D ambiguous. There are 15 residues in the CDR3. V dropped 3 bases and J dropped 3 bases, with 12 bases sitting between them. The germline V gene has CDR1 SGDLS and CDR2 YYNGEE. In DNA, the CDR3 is TGTGCCAGCAGCGGTCAGATCCATTCTAATGAAAAACTGTTTTTT. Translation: CASSGQIHSNEKLFF. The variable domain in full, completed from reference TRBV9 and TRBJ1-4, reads DSGVTQTPKHLITATGQRVTLRCSPRSGDLSVYWYQQSLDQGLQFLIQYYNGEERAKGNILERFSAQQFPDLHSELNLSSLELGDSALYFCASSGQIHSNEKLFFGSGTQLSVL.

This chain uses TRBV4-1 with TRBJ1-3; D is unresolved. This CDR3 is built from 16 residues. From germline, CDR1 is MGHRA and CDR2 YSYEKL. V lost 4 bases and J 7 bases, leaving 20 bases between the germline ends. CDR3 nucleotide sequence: TGCGCCAGCAGCCGCCTAGAGGGCAGCTCGGTCAACACCATATATTTT. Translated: CASSRLEGSSVNTIYF.

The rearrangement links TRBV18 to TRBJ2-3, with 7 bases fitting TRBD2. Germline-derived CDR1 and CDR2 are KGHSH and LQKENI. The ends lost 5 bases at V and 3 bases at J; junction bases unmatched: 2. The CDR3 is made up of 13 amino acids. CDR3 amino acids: CASSGGSTDTQYF. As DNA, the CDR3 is TGTGCCAGCTCAGGCGGGAGTACAGATACGCAGTATTTT.

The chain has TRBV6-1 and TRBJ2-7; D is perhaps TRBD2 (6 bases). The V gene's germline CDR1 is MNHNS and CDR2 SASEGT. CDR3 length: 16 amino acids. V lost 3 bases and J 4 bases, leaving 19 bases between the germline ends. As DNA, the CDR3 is TGTGCCAGCAGTGAGAGATACGCGGGGATGGATTACGAGCAGTACTTC. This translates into CASSERYAGMDYEQYF.

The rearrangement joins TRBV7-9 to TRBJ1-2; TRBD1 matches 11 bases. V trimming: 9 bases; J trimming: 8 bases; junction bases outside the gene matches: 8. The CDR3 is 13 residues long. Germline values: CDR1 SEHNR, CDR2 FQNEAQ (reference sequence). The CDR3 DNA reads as TGTGCCAGTACGGACAGGGGGCTGAGGGGCTACACCTTC. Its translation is CASTDRGLRGYTF.

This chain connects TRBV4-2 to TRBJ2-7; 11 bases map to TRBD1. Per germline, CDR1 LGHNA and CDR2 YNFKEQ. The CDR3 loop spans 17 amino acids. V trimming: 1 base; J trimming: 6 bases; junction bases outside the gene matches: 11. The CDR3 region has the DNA TGTGCCAGCAGCCAAGGTCCATCCGGGACAGGGGGGGGCGAGCAGTACTTC. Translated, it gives CASSQGPSGTGGGEQYF.

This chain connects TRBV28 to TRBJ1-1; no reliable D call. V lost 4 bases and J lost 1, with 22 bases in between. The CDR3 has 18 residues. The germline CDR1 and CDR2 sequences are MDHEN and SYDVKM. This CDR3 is CASSSSWLRRAKNTEAFF. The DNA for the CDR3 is TGTGCCAGCAGTTCCTCTTGGCTGCGGCGGGCGAAGAACACTGAAGCTTTCTTT.

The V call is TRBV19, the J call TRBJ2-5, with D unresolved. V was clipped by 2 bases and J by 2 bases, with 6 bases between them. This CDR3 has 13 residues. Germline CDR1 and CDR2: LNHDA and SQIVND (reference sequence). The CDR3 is CASSIWRQETQYF. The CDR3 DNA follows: TGTGCCAGTAGTATATGGCGGCAAGAGACCCAGTACTTC.

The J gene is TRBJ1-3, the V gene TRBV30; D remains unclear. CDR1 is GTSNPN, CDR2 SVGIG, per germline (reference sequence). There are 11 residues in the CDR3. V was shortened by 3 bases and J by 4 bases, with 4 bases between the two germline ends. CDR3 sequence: CAWSRGNTIYF. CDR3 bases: TGTGCCTGGAGCAGGGGAAACACCATATATTTT.

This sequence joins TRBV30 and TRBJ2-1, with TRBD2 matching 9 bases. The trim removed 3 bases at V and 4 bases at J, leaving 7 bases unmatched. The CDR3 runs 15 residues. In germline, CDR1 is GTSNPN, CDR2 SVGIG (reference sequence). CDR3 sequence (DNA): TGTGCCTGGAGGGCGGGACTAGCACAATACAATGAGCAGTTCTTC. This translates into CAWRAGLAQYNEQFF.

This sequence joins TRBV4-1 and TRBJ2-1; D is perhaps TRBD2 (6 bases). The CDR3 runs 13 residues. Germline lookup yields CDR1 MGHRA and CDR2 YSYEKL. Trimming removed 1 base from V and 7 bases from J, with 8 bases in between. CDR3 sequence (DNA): TGCGCCAGCAGCCAAGTGGGGAGGAATGAGCAGTTCTTC. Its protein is CASSQVGRNEQFF.

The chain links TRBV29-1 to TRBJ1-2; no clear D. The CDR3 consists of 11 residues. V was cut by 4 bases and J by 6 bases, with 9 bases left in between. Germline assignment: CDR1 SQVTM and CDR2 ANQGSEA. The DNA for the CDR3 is TGCAGCGTTGGCTCCCGGGATGGCTACACCTTC. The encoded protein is CSVGSRDGYTF.

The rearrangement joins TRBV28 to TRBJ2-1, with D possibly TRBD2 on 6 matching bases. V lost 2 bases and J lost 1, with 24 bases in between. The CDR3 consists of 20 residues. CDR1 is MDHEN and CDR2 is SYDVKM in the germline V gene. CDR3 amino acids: CASSLRGTASPKGSYNEQFF. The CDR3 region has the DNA TGTGCCAGCAGTTTACGGGGGACGGCGTCCCCCAAGGGGTCCTACAATGAGCAGTTCTTC.

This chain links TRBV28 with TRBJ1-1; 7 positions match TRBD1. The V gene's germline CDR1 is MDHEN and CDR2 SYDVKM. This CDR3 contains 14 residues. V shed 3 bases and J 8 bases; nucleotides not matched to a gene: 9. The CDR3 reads CASSFPRGQIEAFF. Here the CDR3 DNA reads TGTGCCAGCAGTTTCCCCCGGGGACAGATAGAAGCTTTCTTT.

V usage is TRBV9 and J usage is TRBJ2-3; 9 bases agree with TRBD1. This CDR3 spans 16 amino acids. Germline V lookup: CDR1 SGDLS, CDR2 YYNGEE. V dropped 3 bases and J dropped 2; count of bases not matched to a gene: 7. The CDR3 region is CASSDAGTGNTDTQYF. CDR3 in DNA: TGTGCCAGCAGCGACGCCGGGACAGGGAACACAGATACGCAGTATTTT. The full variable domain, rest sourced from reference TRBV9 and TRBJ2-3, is DSGVTQTPKHLITATGQRVTLRCSPRSGDLSVYWYQQSLDQGLQFLIQYYNGEERAKGNILERFSAQQFPDLHSELNLSSLELGDSALYFCASSDAGTGNTDTQYFGPGTRLTVL.

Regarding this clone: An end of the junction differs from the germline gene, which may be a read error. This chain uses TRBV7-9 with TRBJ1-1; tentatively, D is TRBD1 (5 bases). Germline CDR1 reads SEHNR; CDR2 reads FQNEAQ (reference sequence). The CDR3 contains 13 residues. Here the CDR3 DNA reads TGTTCCAGCAGCGCCCAGGGTAACACTGAAGCTTTCTTT. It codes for CSSSAQGNTEAFF.

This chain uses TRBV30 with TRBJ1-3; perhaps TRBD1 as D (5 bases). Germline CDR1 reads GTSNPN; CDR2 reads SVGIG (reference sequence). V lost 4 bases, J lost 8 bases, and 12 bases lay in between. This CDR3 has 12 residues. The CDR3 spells CAWTAGRDTIYF. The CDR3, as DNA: TGTGCCTGGACGGCAGGGAGGGACACCATATATTTT.

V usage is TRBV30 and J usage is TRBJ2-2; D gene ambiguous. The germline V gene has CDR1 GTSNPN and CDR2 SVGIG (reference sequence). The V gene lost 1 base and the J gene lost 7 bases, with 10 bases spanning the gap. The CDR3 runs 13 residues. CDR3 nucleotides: TGTGCCTGGAGTGCTACCATTAGCGGGGAGCTGTTTTTT. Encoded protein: CAWSATISGELFF.

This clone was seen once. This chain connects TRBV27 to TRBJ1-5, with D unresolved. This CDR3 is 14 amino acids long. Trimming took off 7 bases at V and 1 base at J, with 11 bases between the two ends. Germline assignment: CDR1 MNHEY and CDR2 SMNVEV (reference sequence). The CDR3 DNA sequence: TGTGCCAGCAAAAATACAATGAGCAATCAGCCCCAGCATTTT. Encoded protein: CASKNTMSNQPQHF.